The 15 T cell receptor beta chains in this list originate from one sample, sequenced in a study of blood T cell repertoires in COVID-19. TCRdb's copy holds only in-frame clones and misses some; the assay was immunoSEQ multiplex PCR. The sample yields about 290,000 clones, 89% seen once. Specimen: PBMCs or T cells enriched from blood (not recorded which). These TCRs come from a woman between 40 and 50 years old who had recovered from COVID-19.

The chain is built from TRBV6-6 and TRBJ2-3; 9 bases fit TRBD1. The CDR3 extends over 15 amino acids. V trimming: 1 base; J trimming: 5 bases; junction bases outside the gene matches: 4. The germline CDR1 and CDR2 sequences are MNHNY and SVGAGI (reference sequence). Here the CDR3 DNA reads TGTGCCAGCAGTTACTTGGGACAGGGCGTAGATACGCAGTATTTT. Translated, it gives CASSYLGQGVDTQYF.

This sequence joins TRBV4-1 and TRBJ2-7; maybe TRBD1 (6 bases). Trimming cost V 0 bases and J 3 bases, with 15 bases left between them. Per germline, CDR1 MGHRA and CDR2 YSYEKL. This CDR3 spans 16 amino acids. The CDR3 DNA reads as TGCGCCAGCAGCCAAGATGAGGACAGCGGCCACTACGAGCAGTACTTC. Protein sequence: CASSQDEDSGHYEQYF.

The rearrangement uses TRBV2 and TRBJ2-1; TRBD1 matches at 8 bases. The germline CDR1 and CDR2 sequences are SNHLY and FYNNEI. V was clipped by 3 bases and J by 1 base; unmatched bases: 2. The CDR3 contains 15 residues. The CDR3 nucleotides read TGTGCCAGCAGTGAGGACAGGGCTTCCTACAATGAGCAGTTCTTC. This gives the protein CASSEDRASYNEQFF.

The genes are TRBV7-3 and TRBJ2-1; 16 positions match TRBD2. V trimming: 5 bases; J trimming: 12 bases; junction bases outside the gene matches: 7. Germline loops: CDR1 SGHTA, CDR2 FQGTGA. This CDR3 spans 15 amino acids. The chain's CDR3 is CASSPGTSGRETQFF. In DNA form, the CDR3 reads TGTGCCAGCAGCCCCGGGACTAGCGGGAGGGAGACGCAGTTCTTC.

Only one count was recorded for this clone. The rearrangement links TRBV4-3 to TRBJ1-2; a possible D gene is TRBD1 (5 bases). Germline CDR1 LGHNA, CDR2 YSLEER. The CDR3 totals 15 residues. V lost 0 bases, J lost 7 bases, and 15 bases lay in between. Here the CDR3 reads CASSQDLGGIVGYTF. The CDR3, as DNA: TGCGCCAGCAGCCAAGATTTGGGGGGGATAGTTGGCTACACCTTC.

The chain links TRBV10-1 to TRBJ2-1; D is possibly TRBD1 (6 bases). The CDR3 spans 14 residues. V lost 7 bases, J lost 1 base, and 11 bases lay in between. Germline V lookup: CDR1 WNHNN, CDR2 SYGVQD (reference sequence). The CDR3 spells CASTRDTSYNEQFF. As DNA, the CDR3 is TGCGCCAGCACCCGGGACACTTCCTACAATGAGCAGTTCTTC.

The rearrangement links TRBV4-2 to TRBJ1-2, with D possibly being TRBD1 (6 bases). V gave up 3 bases and J gave up 6 bases, with 17 bases separating them. Germline CDR1 and CDR2: LGHNA and YNFKEQ. The CDR3 totals 15 residues. Written as DNA, the CDR3 is TGTGCCAGCAGCCAGACTTCCGTGACAGGCAATGGCTACACCTTC. It yields the protein CASSQTSVTGNGYTF.

The chain joins TRBV30 to TRBJ1-6, with 10 bases fitting TRBD1. Losses at the gene ends were 2 bases for V and 1 base for J; bases not matched to a gene: 14. Germline V gene lookup returns CDR1 GTSNPN and CDR2 SVGIG (reference sequence). This CDR3 is built from 20 residues. CDR3 DNA sequence: TGTGCCTGGAGTCGTCCGCTGGGACAGGGGCCGCAGTCCTATAATTCACCCCTCCACTTT. This sequence encodes CAWSRPLGQGPQSYNSPLHF.

The chain carries TRBV5-1 and TRBJ2-5; 7 nucleotides align to TRBD2. This CDR3 has 13 residues. V lost 9 bases, J lost 5 bases, and 10 bases stayed unmatched. The germline gives CDR1 SGHRS, CDR2 YFSETQ. CDR3 coding DNA: TGCGCCACCCGGGAGGTGGCGGGGGAGACCCAGTACTTC. Translating gives CATREVAGETQYF.

The chain joins TRBV19 to TRBJ2-2; TRBD1 agrees at 12 bases. In germline, CDR1 is LNHDA, CDR2 SQIVND (reference sequence). The CDR3 covers 17 residues. V lost 4 bases and J lost 7; bases outside the gene matches: 10. The CDR3 DNA reads as TGTGCCAGTAGTACCTGGGGACAGGGGGCGCGTGTCGGGGAGCTGTTTTTT. Its translation is CASSTWGQGARVGELFF. The full variable domain, its missing parts supplied by reference TRBV19 and TRBJ2-2, is DGGITQSPKYLFRKEGQNVTLSCEQNLNHDAMYWYRQDPGQGLRLIYYSQIVNDFQKGDIAEGYSVSREKKESFPLTVTSAQKNPTAFYLCASSTWGQGARVGELFFGEGSRLTVL.

This clone is a singleton in its sample. This rearrangement joins TRBV5-1 to TRBJ2-7; 9 nucleotides match TRBD1. The J segment lost 1 base and the V segment lost 1 base, leaving 3 bases of the junction unmatched. Germline assignment: CDR1 SGHRS and CDR2 YFSETQ. The CDR3 runs to 15 residues. The CDR3 bases are TGCGCCAGCAGCTTGACAGGGGGCGCTTCCTACGAGCAGTACTTC. Protein: CASSLTGGASYEQYF.

The J gene is TRBJ2-3, the V gene TRBV5-6; 9 positions match TRBD2. J lost 3 bases, V lost 0 bases, and 2 bases had no gene match. The CDR3 has 15 amino acids. Germline loops: CDR1 SGHDT, CDR2 YYEEEE. The CDR3 DNA is TGTGCCAGCAGCTTGGGACTAGCGGATACAGATACGCAGTATTTT. This sequence encodes CASSLGLADTDTQYF.

The chain couples TRBV6-1 to TRBJ2-2; TRBD1 might be the D (6 bases). Germline CDR1 MNHNS, CDR2 SASEGT. The CDR3 consists of 13 residues. Trimming removed 8 bases from V and 0 bases from J, with 7 bases in between. In DNA form, the CDR3 reads TGTGCCAGCGGGACAACGAACACCGGGGAGCTGTTTTTT. Translating gives CASGTTNTGELFF.

The CDR3 sequence: CASSLERGLAGANEQYF. CDR3 nucleotide sequence: TGCGCCAGCAGCTTGGAGCGGGGACTAGCGGGTGCGAACGAGCAGTACTTC. V gene TRBV5-1 combines with J gene TRBJ2-7; 12 bases agree with TRBD2. There are 17 residues in the CDR3. Germline-derived CDR1 and CDR2 are SGHRS and YFSETQ. The V and J ends lost 0 bases and 5 bases, in that order; junction bases with no gene match: 9.

This chain connects TRBV27 to TRBJ1-5, with 10 bases lining up with TRBD1. Unmatched junction bases numbered 4, after V lost 6 bases and J lost 2 bases. The CDR3 has 15 amino acids. Germline-derived CDR1 and CDR2 are MNHEY and SMNVEV (reference sequence). The CDR3 spells CASRRQGAGNQPQHF. The CDR3 nucleotides are TGTGCCAGCAGGCGACAGGGGGCGGGCAATCAGCCCCAGCATTTT.